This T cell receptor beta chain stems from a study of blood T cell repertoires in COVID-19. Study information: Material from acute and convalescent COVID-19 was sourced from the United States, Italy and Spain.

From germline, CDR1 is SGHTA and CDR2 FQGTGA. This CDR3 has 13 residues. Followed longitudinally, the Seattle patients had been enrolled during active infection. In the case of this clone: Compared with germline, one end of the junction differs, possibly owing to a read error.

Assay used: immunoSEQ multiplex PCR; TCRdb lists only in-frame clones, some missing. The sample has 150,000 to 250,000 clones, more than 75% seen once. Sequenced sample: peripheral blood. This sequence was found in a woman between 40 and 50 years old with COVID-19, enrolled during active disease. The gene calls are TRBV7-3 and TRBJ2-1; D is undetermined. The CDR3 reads CASSLVGDNGQFF. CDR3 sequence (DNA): TGTGCCAGCAGCTTGGTTGGTGACAATGGGCAGTTCTTC.